The sequence of this TCR beta chain was determined in a study of cytomegalovirus exposure and HLA in healthy donors. Study-wide results and caveats: Cytomegalovirus-associated TCR beta chains were listed, numbering over 150.

The V gene's germline CDR1 is SGDLS and CDR2 YYNGEE. The J segment lost 4 bases and the V segment lost 0 bases, leaving 6 bases of the junction unmatched. This CDR3 has 16 residues. On this clone itself: Antigen specificity is unknown.

Only in-frame clones appear in the TCRdb table, and some are missing; sequencing was by immunoSEQ multiplex PCR. The repertoire holds about 240,000 clones, with about 86% as singletons. Material for sequencing was PBMCs. The clonotype comes from a woman between 25 and 40 years old in good health and CMV-seropositive. This rearrangement joins TRBV9 to TRBJ2-3, with TRBD2 matching over 9 bases. The CDR3 region has the DNA TGTGCCAGCAGCGTAGGGGCGGGAGGGGAGGCAGATACGCAGTATTTT. It translates to CASSVGAGGEADTQYF.